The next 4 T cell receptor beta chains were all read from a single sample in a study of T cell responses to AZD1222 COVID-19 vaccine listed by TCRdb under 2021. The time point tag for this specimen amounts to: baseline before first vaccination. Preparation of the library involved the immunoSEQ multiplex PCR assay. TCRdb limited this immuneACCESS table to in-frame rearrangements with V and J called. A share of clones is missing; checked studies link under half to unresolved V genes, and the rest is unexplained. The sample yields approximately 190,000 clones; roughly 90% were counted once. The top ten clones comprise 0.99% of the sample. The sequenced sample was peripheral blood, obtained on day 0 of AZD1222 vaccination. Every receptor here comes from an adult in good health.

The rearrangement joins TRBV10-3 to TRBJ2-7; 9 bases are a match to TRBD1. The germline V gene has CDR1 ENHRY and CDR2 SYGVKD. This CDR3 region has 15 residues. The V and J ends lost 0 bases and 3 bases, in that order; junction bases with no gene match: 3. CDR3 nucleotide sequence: TGTGCCATCAGTGAGTCGGACAGGGGACGCTACGAGCAGTACTTC. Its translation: CAISESDRGRYEQYF.

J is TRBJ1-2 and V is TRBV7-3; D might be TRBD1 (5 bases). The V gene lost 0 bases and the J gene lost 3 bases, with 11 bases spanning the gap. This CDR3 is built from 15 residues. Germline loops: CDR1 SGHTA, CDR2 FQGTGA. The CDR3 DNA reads TGTGCCAGCAGCTTAACCGCCGGGGGGTACTATGGCTACACCTTC. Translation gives CASSLTAGGYYGYTF. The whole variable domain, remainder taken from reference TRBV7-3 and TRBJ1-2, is GAGVSQTPSNKVTEKGKYVELRCDPISGHTALYWYRQSLGQGPEFLIYFQGTGAADDSGLPNDRFFAVRPEGSVSTLKIQRTERGDSAVYLCASSLTAGGYYGYTFGSGTRLTVV.

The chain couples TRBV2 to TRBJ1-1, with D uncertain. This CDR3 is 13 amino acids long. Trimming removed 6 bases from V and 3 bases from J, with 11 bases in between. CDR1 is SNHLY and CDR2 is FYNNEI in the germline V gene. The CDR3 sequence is CASRDVADTEAFF. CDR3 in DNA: TGTGCCAGCAGAGACGTGGCTGACACTGAAGCTTTCTTT.

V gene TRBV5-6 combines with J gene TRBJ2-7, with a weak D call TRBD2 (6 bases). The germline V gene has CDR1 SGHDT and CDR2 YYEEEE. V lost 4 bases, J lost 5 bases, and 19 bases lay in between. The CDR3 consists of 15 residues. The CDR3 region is CASSAPGLRAHEQYF. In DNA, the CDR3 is TGTGCCAGCAGCGCGCCGGGACTGAGGGCCCACGAGCAGTACTTC. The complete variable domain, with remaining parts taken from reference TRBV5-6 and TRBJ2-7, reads DAGVTQSPTHLIKTRGQQVTLRCSPKSGHDTVSWYQQALGQGPQFIFQYYEEEERQRGNFPDRFSGHQFPNYSSELNVNALLLGDSALYLCASSAPGLRAHEQYFGPGTRLTVT.